These 12 T cell receptor beta chains were all obtained from the same sample, sequenced in a study of T cells after yellow fever vaccination. TCRdb reprocessed the 5' RACE reads with MiXCR, giving one entry per CDR3 protein. The repertoire holds some 170,000 distinct CDR3 sequences, 7% to 10% seen once, with about a third in the top ten. The sequencing here drew on CD8+ T cells sorted from PBMCs, taken 45 days after the yellow fever booster vaccination. These receptors came from a man aged 18 to 29 who received the YFV17D yellow fever vaccine.

J is TRBJ1-1 and V is TRBV6-5; D might be TRBD1 (5 bases). The germline V gene encodes CDR1 MNHEY and CDR2 SVGAGI. This CDR3 is built from 15 residues. The V and J ends lost 0 bases and 4 bases respectively, with 12 bases between them. The CDR3 region is CASSYSRGVSTEAFF. CDR3 DNA sequence: TGTGCCAGCAGTTACTCGAGGGGAGTGTCCACTGAAGCTTTCTTT.

At least ten counts were recorded for this clonotype. The chain has TRBV9 and TRBJ2-5, with 8 bases that match TRBD1. V lost 3 bases and J lost 1; bases outside the gene matches: 2. The CDR3 length is 14 residues. Looked up from germline, CDR1 is SGDLS and CDR2 is YYNGEE. The CDR3 nucleotides read TGTGCCAGCAGCGGGACAGGGCCCCAAGAGACCCAGTACTTC. Residues: CASSGTGPQETQYF.

This clonotype turned up a few times. The rearrangement links TRBV7-9 to TRBJ1-4; no reliable D call. Trimming cost V 2 bases and J 3 bases, with 13 bases left between them. The CDR3 consists of 16 residues. The V gene's germline CDR1 is SEHNR and CDR2 FQNEAQ (reference sequence). The CDR3 sequence: CASSLRAQASNEKLFF. In DNA form, the CDR3 reads TGTGCCAGCAGCTTAAGGGCCCAGGCCTCTAATGAAAAACTGTTTTTT.

This clonotype was seen a few times. The rearrangement joins TRBV6-2 or TRBV6-3 to TRBJ1-1; D ambiguous. Between the trimmed V and J ends, which lost 4 bases and 0 bases, there was a span of 6 bases. The CDR3 spans 13 residues. From germline, CDR1 is MNHEY and CDR2 SVGEGT. CDR3 nucleotides: TGTGCCAGCAGTTTGGTGGTGAACACTGAAGCTTTCTTT. Encoded protein: CASSLVVNTEAFF.

The V and J genes are TRBV12-3 or TRBV12-4 and TRBJ1-2, with D uncertain. The V gene lost 6 bases and the J gene lost 7 bases, with 15 bases spanning the gap. This CDR3 has 13 amino acids. The CDR3, as DNA: TGTGCCAGCAGCCGGGAACCGGAGGGTGGCTACACCTTC. Amino acid sequence: CASSREPEGGYTF.

On this clonotype itself: Being one base from a much bigger clone, this may be a read error. The V and J genes are TRBV11-3 and TRBJ2-3; D unresolved. The V gene lost 5 bases and the J gene lost 1 base, with 10 bases spanning the gap. Per germline, CDR1 SGHNT and CDR2 YENEEA. The CDR3 consists of 14 residues. CDR3 sequence reads: CASSPRQGTDTQYF. In DNA, the CDR3 is TGTGCCAGCAGCCCCCGGCAGGGCACAGATACGCAGTATTTT.

The table lists this clonotype with a few counts. V and J are TRBV11-2 and TRBJ1-2; D unclear. Per the germline V gene, CDR1 is SGHAT and CDR2 is FQNNGV. CDR3 length equals 16 residues. V dropped 0 bases and J dropped 4 bases, with 15 bases sitting between them. CDR3 sequence: CASSLDRWQKSYGYTF. CDR3 sequence (DNA): TGTGCCAGCAGCTTAGATCGGTGGCAGAAGTCCTATGGCTACACCTTC.

The chain uses TRBV20-1 and TRBJ2-3; 9 bases map to TRBD2. CDR1 is DFQATT, CDR2 SNEGSKA, per germline (reference sequence). With V trimmed by 5 bases and J by 4 bases, 19 bases remained unmatched. The length of the CDR3 is 18 residues. CDR3 in DNA: TGCAGTGCTCCCACCCTTCCCTCCTTAGCGGGGGCCGCAGATACGCAGTATTTT. Translating gives CSAPTLPSLAGAADTQYF.

This sequence joins TRBV6-2 or TRBV6-3 and TRBJ1-5; no clear D. This CDR3 comprises 18 residues. The V gene's germline CDR1 is MNHEY and CDR2 SVGEGT. The V end was cut by 3 bases, the J end by 5 bases, with 23 bases between. The CDR3 DNA reads TGTGCCAGCAGTTATACCCGGACTCTACTGTGGGGAGATCAGCCCCAGCATTTT. It codes for CASSYTRTLLWGDQPQHF.

J is TRBJ2-5 and V is TRBV5-6; D is possibly TRBD1 or TRBD2 (5 bases each). Per the germline V gene, CDR1 is SGHDT and CDR2 is YYEEEE. V was trimmed by 0 bases and J by 3 bases, leaving 9 bases between them. The CDR3 has 14 residues. The CDR3 DNA reads TGTGCCAGCAGCTTGGGAGGGGACGAAGAGACCCAGTACTTC. Translation: CASSLGGDEETQYF. Together with reference TRBV5-6 and TRBJ2-5, the CDR3 gives the full variable domain: DAGVTQSPTHLIKTRGQQVTLRCSPKSGHDTVSWYQQALGQGPQFIFQYYEEEERQRGNFPDRFSGHQFPNYSSELNVNALLLGDSALYLCASSLGGDEETQYFGPGTRLLVL.

The chain has TRBV7-2 and TRBJ1-4; unclear D gene. The CDR3 is 14 amino acids. Germline V gene data show CDR1 as SGHTA and CDR2 as FQGNSA. With 5 bases removed from V and 0 bases from J, the gap between germline ends came to 7 bases. CDR3 bases: TGTGCCAGCAGCACCCGTGCAACTAATGAAAAACTGTTTTTT. It is translated as CASSTRATNEKLFF.

This chain links TRBV20-1 with TRBJ1-6; D gene ambiguous. CDR3 size: 16 residues. CDR1 and CDR2 (germline): DFQATT, SNEGSKA (reference sequence). The ends were cut back, 3 bases at V and 0 bases at J, with 12 bases in the middle. For the CDR3, the DNA is TGCAGTGCTAGTTATCCGATTAGCTCCTATAATTCACCCCTCCACTTT. It encodes CSASYPISSYNSPLHF.